One and the same sample provided the 31 T cell receptor beta chains below, sequenced in a study of T cell responses to AZD1222 COVID-19 vaccine. Profiling relied on immunoSEQ multiplex PCR, and the TCRdb table lists in-frame clones only, not all of them. The sample shows roughly 99,000 clones, more than 80% of them seen only once. The specimen comprised peripheral blood, sampled on day 0 of AZD1222 vaccination. The receptors derive from an adult in good health.

This clone was seen just once. The chain couples TRBV6-2 or TRBV6-3 to TRBJ2-7; D is undetermined. CDR3 size: 14 residues. In germline, CDR1 is MNHEY, CDR2 SVGEGT. Deletions cut 2 bases from V and 2 bases from J, with 10 bases between. CDR3 sequence (DNA): TGTGCCAGCAGTTACCGGCTACCCGCCTACGAGCAGTACTTC. Protein sequence: CASSYRLPAYEQYF.

The chain uses TRBV27 and TRBJ1-2, with no clear D. Germline V gene lookup returns CDR1 MNHEY and CDR2 SMNVEV (reference sequence). The length of the CDR3 is 13 residues. Trimming pared 5 bases from V and 10 bases from J, leaving 17 bases between. CDR3 bases: TGTGCCAGCAGTATAAAGCCCCCCCTCGACTACACCTTC. It codes for CASSIKPPLDYTF.

The V call is TRBV9, the J call TRBJ2-3; TRBD1 matches at 9 bases. J gave up 2 bases and V 0 bases, and 1 base lay outside the gene matches. CDR1 and CDR2 from the germline V gene are SGDLS and YYNGEE. This CDR3 has 15 amino acids. CDR3 coding DNA: TGTGCCAGCAGCGTAGGGGACAGGGACACAGATACGCAGTATTTT. Protein sequence: CASSVGDRDTDTQYF.

V and J are TRBV5-1 and TRBJ1-1; D perhaps matches TRBD1 (6 bases). The CDR3 contains 17 residues. Looked up from germline, CDR1 is SGHRS and CDR2 is YFSETQ. V lost 4 bases to trimming and J lost 0 bases, with 19 bases between them. CDR3 bases: TGCGCCAGCAGCAAAGGGACATCGCCAGGATTGAACACTGAAGCTTTCTTT. Protein: CASSKGTSPGLNTEAFF.

The chain uses TRBV29-1 and TRBJ2-7; D is unclear. Trimming took off 3 bases at V and 4 bases at J, with 7 bases between the two ends. CDR1 is SQVTM and CDR2 is ANQGSEA in the germline V gene. CDR3 length: 11 residues. This chain's CDR3 is CSVEREYEQYF. The DNA for the CDR3 is TGCAGCGTTGAGAGAGAGTACGAGCAGTACTTC.

This clone was counted only a few times. The gene calls are TRBV30 and TRBJ1-4; maybe TRBD1 (6 bases). The CDR3 has 19 residues. Germline CDR1 and CDR2: GTSNPN and SVGIG (reference sequence). Trimming left V 0 bases short and J 3 bases short, with 23 bases between. CDR3 DNA: TGTGCCTGGAGTGTACCCGGAGGACAGAGGAATGTAGCTAATGAAAAACTGTTTTTT. This gives the protein CAWSVPGGQRNVANEKLFF.

This rearrangement joins TRBV27 to TRBJ1-2; 9 bases map to TRBD1. Germline V gene lookup returns CDR1 MNHEY and CDR2 SMNVEV (reference sequence). The CDR3 covers 16 residues. J lost 8 bases, V lost 4 bases, and 14 bases had no gene match. CDR3 residues: CASSSYPLGQGHGYTF. In nucleotides, the CDR3 is TGTGCCAGCAGTTCCTATCCCCTCGGACAGGGGCACGGCTACACCTTC.

The chain recombines TRBV4-2 with TRBJ2-7; the match to TRBD1 covers 12 bases. The CDR3 totals 15 residues. The germline CDR1 and CDR2 sequences are LGHNA and YNFKEQ. After removal of 5 bases from V and 4 bases from J, the junction contained 6 bases not matched to a gene. CDR3 in amino acids: CASSYRDRGPYEQYF. The DNA of the CDR3 is TGTGCCAGCAGCTACCGGGACAGGGGGCCGTACGAGCAGTACTTC.

This clone has just a few counts. The CDR3 nucleotides read TGTGCCAGCAGTACGGACATCGGCTCCTACGAGCAGTACTTC. Encoded protein: CASSTDIGSYEQYF. This chain uses TRBV27 with TRBJ2-7; tentative D call: TRBD1 (5 bases). Trimming took 5 bases from V and 0 from J, leaving 11 bases between them. The CDR3 length is 14 residues. Germline V CDR1 and CDR2: MNHEY, SMNVEV (reference sequence).

The chain has TRBV7-2 and TRBJ1-2; tentatively, D is TRBD1 (6 bases). V shed 4 bases and J shed 7 bases, with 16 bases lying between them. Germline V gene data show CDR1 as SGHTA and CDR2 as FQGNSA. The CDR3 loop spans 14 amino acids. CDR3 sequence: CASSSGGGAGGYTF. CDR3 DNA: TGTGCCAGCAGCTCAGGCGGGGGCGCGGGTGGCTACACCTTC.

The DNA for the CDR3 is TGTGCCAGCATGACCCATTCCGGGACAGGGCGTGGCTACACCTTC. The encoded protein is CASMTHSGTGRGYTF. The V gene is TRBV28, the J gene TRBJ1-2; 9 bases match TRBD1. CDR1 MDHEN and CDR2 SYDVKM come from the germline V gene. CDR3 length: 15 residues. Trimming removed 7 bases from V and 7 bases from J; junction bases left unmatched: 13.

The chain joins TRBV20-1 to TRBJ2-7, with 7 bases identical to TRBD1. J gave up 6 bases and V 6 bases, and 11 bases lay outside the gene matches. This CDR3 region has 13 residues. Germline V CDR1 and CDR2: DFQATT, SNEGSKA (reference sequence). As DNA, the CDR3 is TGCAGTGCGAGTGAAGGGGGCGCGGGCGAGCAGTACTTC. Translated: CSASEGGAGEQYF.

The chain couples TRBV30 to TRBJ1-1; the D is unclear. V was cut by 2 bases and J by 2 bases, with 12 bases left in between. Germline-derived CDR1 and CDR2 are GTSNPN and SVGIG (reference sequence). CDR3 size: 14 residues. Here the CDR3 DNA reads TGTGCCTGGAGTACCTCGGGAGGAAACACTGAAGCTTTCTTT. It encodes CAWSTSGGNTEAFF.

CDR3 sequence: CASSPDTGTTYEQYF. The CDR3, as DNA: TGTGCCAGCAGTCCAGACACCGGGACCACGTACGAGCAGTACTTC. The J gene is TRBJ2-7, the V gene TRBV3-1 (or the pseudogene TRBV3-2); either TRBD1 or TRBD2 may fit D (5 bases each). The CDR3 spans 15 residues. Germline loops: CDR1 LGHDT, CDR2 YNNKEL (reference sequence). Trimming pared 6 bases from V and 4 bases from J, leaving 19 bases between.

The chain uses TRBV27 and TRBJ1-5; D not resolved. The CDR3 is 11 amino acids. V was shortened by 3 bases and J by 6 bases, with 3 bases between the two germline ends. From germline, CDR1 is MNHEY and CDR2 SMNVEV (reference sequence). CDR3 DNA sequence: TGTGCCAGCAGTTTCAGTCAGCCCCAGCATTTT. This translates into CASSFSQPQHF.

The chain employs TRBV6-2 or TRBV6-3 and TRBJ1-2; 8 bases are a match to TRBD1. The CDR3 length is 13 residues. Trimming took 0 bases from V and 8 from J; bases not matched to a gene: 2. Germline loops: CDR1 MNHEY, CDR2 SVGEGT. The CDR3 region is CASSYSPGGGYTF. CDR3 coding DNA: TGTGCCAGCAGTTACTCGCCAGGGGGCGGCTACACCTTC.

The chain joins TRBV2 to TRBJ2-1, with TRBD2 matching over 9 bases. Per germline, CDR1 SNHLY and CDR2 FYNNEI. V lost 0 bases and J lost 4; bases outside the gene matches: 7. There are 17 residues in the CDR3. The CDR3 spells CASSEALRLAGYNEQFF. The CDR3, as DNA: TGTGCCAGCAGTGAAGCGCTTCGGCTAGCGGGGTACAATGAGCAGTTCTTC.

The chain carries TRBV5-1 and TRBJ1-1; TRBD1 aligns across 10 bases. The CDR3 loop spans 16 amino acids. CDR1 is SGHRS, CDR2 YFSETQ, per germline. Trimming cost V 3 bases and J 0 bases; bases outside gene matches: 5. CDR3 sequence (DNA): TGCGCCAGCAGCTCGCCGGGACAGGGGTTGAACACTGAAGCTTTCTTT. Its protein product is CASSSPGQGLNTEAFF.

This clone was detected only once. This chain links TRBV7-3 with TRBJ2-7; 9 bases are shared with TRBD2. The CDR3 is 13 amino acids. After removal of 2 bases from V and 9 bases from J, the junction contained 5 bases not matched to a gene. Germline assignment: CDR1 SGHTA and CDR2 FQGTGA. The CDR3, as DNA: TGTGCCAGCAGCTTAGATTATAGCGGGAGGCAGTACTTC. Translation gives CASSLDYSGRQYF.

The chain carries TRBV2 and TRBJ1-1, with a possible D match to TRBD1 (5 bases). The length of the CDR3 is 15 residues. Germline V gives CDR1 SNHLY, CDR2 FYNNEI. V was clipped by 6 bases and J by 1 base, with 15 bases between them. The CDR3 reads CASSRDSGGNTEAFF. As DNA, the CDR3 is TGTGCCAGCAGCCGGGACTCCGGGGGGAACACTGAAGCTTTCTTT.

The rearrangement uses TRBV5-5 and TRBJ1-6; 7 nucleotides align to TRBD1. Germline V gives CDR1 SGHKS, CDR2 YYEKEE (reference sequence). The CDR3 extends over 12 amino acids. V was pared by 4 bases and J by 13 bases, with 5 bases of the junction left unmatched. The CDR3 bases are TGTGCCAGCAGCCTCCAGGGGGGTCCCCTCCACTTT. It translates to CASSLQGGPLHF.

For the CDR3, the DNA is TGTGCCAGCAGCTTAGGGGGGACGGAAGTCAATGAGCAGTTCTTC. As protein: CASSLGGTEVNEQFF. The chain recombines TRBV5-8 with TRBJ2-1; possibly TRBD1 or TRBD2 for D (6 bases each). Deletions cut 2 bases from V and 6 bases from J, with 15 bases between. The CDR3 spans 15 residues. Germline assignment: CDR1 SGHTS and CDR2 YDEGEE.

The chain uses TRBV27 and TRBJ2-1; 11 bases fit TRBD2. The germline V gene encodes CDR1 MNHEY and CDR2 SMNVEV (reference sequence). The CDR3 length is 15 residues. J was trimmed by 7 bases and V by 2 bases; bases with no gene match: 4. CDR3 nucleotides: TGTGCCAGCAGTTTAGTAGCGGGAGGGTCTAATGAGCAGTTCTTC. It specifies CASSLVAGGSNEQFF.

The chain carries TRBV28 and TRBJ2-7; possibly TRBD2 for D (6 bases). The CDR3 consists of 14 residues. V was pared by 7 bases and J by 4 bases, with 17 bases between. From germline, CDR1 is MDHEN and CDR2 SYDVKM. The CDR3, as DNA: TGTGCCAGCACTCTATCGGGGGATAGGTACGAGCAGTACTTC. It specifies CASTLSGDRYEQYF.

The chain couples TRBV5-1 to TRBJ1-1, with 8 bases lining up with TRBD1. CDR1 and CDR2 (germline): SGHRS, YFSETQ. The CDR3 is 15 amino acids. V lost 4 bases, J lost 2 bases, and 7 bases stayed unmatched. The CDR3 is CASSMTGAPNTEAFF. CDR3 DNA sequence: TGCGCCAGCAGCATGACAGGGGCCCCTAACACTGAAGCTTTCTTT.

The CDR3 coding sequence is TGTGCCAGCAGTTCGAACAGGGGGCGAGGTGGAAACACCATATATTTT. Translating gives CASSSNRGRGGNTIYF. This chain links TRBV7-9 with TRBJ1-3, with 9 nucleotides matching TRBD1. Trimming cost V 6 bases and J 3 bases; bases outside gene matches: 9. From germline, CDR1 is SEHNR and CDR2 FQNEAQ (reference sequence). CDR3 length: 16 amino acids.

The CDR3 is CASSSYGGTEAFF. CDR3 DNA sequence: TGCGCCAGCAGCTCATATGGGGGAACTGAAGCTTTCTTT. This chain connects TRBV5-1 to TRBJ1-1, with D perhaps matching TRBD1 (5 bases). Between the trimmed V and J ends, which lost 3 bases and 5 bases, there was a span of 11 bases. The germline CDR1 and CDR2 sequences are SGHRS and YFSETQ. This CDR3 comprises 13 residues.

This sequence joins TRBV18 and TRBJ2-7; maybe TRBD1 (5 bases). Germline V gene sequence: CDR1 KGHSH, CDR2 LQKENI. V was cut by 6 bases and J by 6 bases, with 15 bases left in between. This CDR3 comprises 13 residues. This chain's CDR3 is CASSPTDPGEQYF. Here the CDR3 DNA reads TGTGCCAGCTCCCCGACAGACCCCGGCGAGCAGTACTTC.

The chain links TRBV28 to TRBJ2-3; 11 bases fit TRBD2. This CDR3 contains 17 residues. J gave up 2 bases and V 3 bases, and 7 bases lay outside the gene matches. Germline values: CDR1 MDHEN, CDR2 SYDVKM. CDR3 in amino acids: CASSFAFSGGATDTQYF. The CDR3 coding sequence is TGTGCCAGCAGTTTCGCCTTTAGCGGGGGGGCCACAGATACGCAGTATTTT.

The rearrangement links TRBV6-6 to TRBJ1-5, with D possibly TRBD1 on 5 matching bases. The CDR3 spans 16 residues. V lost 0 bases and J lost 7, with 16 bases in between. In germline, CDR1 is MNHNY, CDR2 SVGAGI (reference sequence). CDR3 in amino acids: CASSYSIVDTGQPQHF. CDR3 nucleotides: TGTGCCAGCAGTTACTCGATCGTGGACACGGGCCAGCCCCAGCATTTT.

Here the CDR3 DNA reads TGTGCCAGCAACCTTATCAGGGGTAATGAGCAGTTCTTC. Translating gives CASNLIRGNEQFF. The chain has TRBV7-2 and TRBJ2-1; the D gene is possibly TRBD1 (6 bases). CDR1 and CDR2 from the germline V gene are SGHTA and FQGNSA. The CDR3 has 13 residues. V was shortened by 7 bases and J by 7 bases, with 14 bases between the two germline ends.